The rows below give T cell receptor beta chains drawn from one sample of a study of neurological immune-mediated disorders. TCRdb re-derived calls from the 5' RACE reads in MiXCR, one entry per CDR3 protein. The sample yields fewer than 75,000 distinct CDR3 sequences, 3% to 4% seen once. The material sequenced was PBMCs. The origin of the receptors is a middle-aged man with multiple sclerosis. Both conserved end residues are part of each CDR3. A D gene is named only where the DNA matches it firmly. Clone size is given as how often the clone was seen (once, few, many) or a class if it is expanded.

j_gene | d_gene | v_gene | abundance | CDR3aa | CDR3nt
TRBJ2-2 | . | TRBV5-1 | many | CASRSGTGELFF | TGCGCCAGCAGATCAGGTACCGGGGAGCTGTTTTTT
TRBJ2-1 | . | TRBV29-1 | many | CSVELPGDYYNEQFF | TGCAGCGTTGAACTTCCAGGTGACTACTACAATGAGCAGTTCTTC
TRBJ2-7 | TRBD1 | TRBV5-1 | many | CASSKGQGYEQYF | TGCGCCAGCAGCAAGGGACAGGGCTACGAGCAGTACTTC
TRBJ1-1 | . | TRBV7-6 | many | CASSLGPSGTEAFF | TGTGCCAGCAGCTTAGGTCCGAGCGGAACTGAAGCTTTCTTT
TRBJ1-5 | TRBD1 | TRBV18 | many | CASSRGGQRGQPQHF | TGTGCCAGCTCACGCGGGGGACAGCGGGGTCAGCCCCAGCATTTT
TRBJ2-7 | . | TRBV11-2 | many | CASSPVARSGRFSYEQYF | TGTGCCAGCAGCCCTGTGGCGCGTTCCGGGCGATTCTCCTACGAGCAGTACTTC
TRBJ2-5 | TRBD2 | TRBV7-2 | many | CASSLLPSQVAGGSETQYF | TGTGCCAGCAGCTTATTGCCATCTCAGGTAGCGGGTGGGTCCGAGACCCAGTACTTC
TRBJ1-2 | . | TRBV19 | many | CASGSDYYGYTF | TGTGCCAGTGGAAGCGACTACTATGGCTACACCTTC
TRBJ2-3 | TRBD2 | TRBV5-1 | many | CASPTVLAGSTDTQYF | TGCGCCAGTCCAACGGTGCTAGCGGGATCCACAGATACGCAGTATTTT
TRBJ1-3 | . | TRBV20-1 | many | CSASPGSGNTIYF | TGCAGTGCTAGCCCGGGTTCGGGAAACACCATATATTTT
TRBJ1-3 | . | TRBV12-3/TRBV12-4 | few | CASSLGNSGNTIYF | TGTGCCAGCAGTTTAGGGAATTCTGGAAACACCATATATTTT
TRBJ2-7 | TRBD1 | TRBV20-1 | many | CSARTGAPYEQYF | TGCAGTGCTAGGACAGGGGCCCCCTACGAGCAGTACTTC
TRBJ2-1 | TRBD2 | TRBV5-6 | many | CASSFLAGFDNEQFF | TGTGCCAGCAGCTTTCTAGCGGGTTTTGACAATGAGCAGTTCTTC
TRBJ2-7 | TRBD2 | TRBV5-1 | many | CASSLEGGRTSGEQYF | TGCGCCAGCAGCTTGGAGGGCGGGAGAACGTCTGGCGAGCAGTACTTC
TRBJ2-1 | . | TRBV5-1 | many | CASSLRRGAESHEQFF | TGCGCCAGCAGCCTCCGTCGAGGGGCCGAGTCCCATGAGCAGTTCTTC
TRBJ1-3 | . | TRBV12-3/TRBV12-4 | many | CASSSGTSGNTIYF | TGTGCCAGCAGCTCCGGGACCTCTGGAAACACCATATATTTT
TRBJ2-3 | . | TRBV12-3/TRBV12-4 | many | CASRYITDTQYF | TGTGCCAGCAGATATATCACAGATACGCAGTATTTT
TRBJ2-3 | TRBD2 | TRBV27 | many | CASSIAGGLHTDTQYF | TGTGCCAGTTCCATAGCGGGAGGGCTCCACACAGATACGCAGTATTTT
TRBJ2-2 | . | TRBV12-3/TRBV12-4 | few | CASSLLLESNTGELFF | TGTGCCAGCAGTTTACTCCTAGAATCGAACACCGGGGAGCTGTTTTTT
TRBJ2-1 | TRBD1 | TRBV20-1 | many | CSAKGGRVYNEQFF | TGCAGTGCTAAAGGGGGCCGGGTCTACAATGAGCAGTTCTTC
TRBJ1-1 | . | TRBV12-3/TRBV12-4 | many | CASSVQGGGNTEAFF | TGTGCCAGCAGCGTCCAGGGAGGTGGGAACACTGAAGCTTTCTTT
TRBJ2-7 | . | TRBV20-1 | many | CSASGRAPYEQYF | TGCAGTGCCTCCGGACGGGCCCCCTACGAGCAGTACTTC
TRBJ1-3 | . | TRBV9 | many | CASTPRAYSGNTIYF | TGTGCCAGCACCCCCCGAGCGTACTCTGGAAACACCATATATTTT
TRBJ2-3 | TRBD1 | TRBV12-3/TRBV12-4 | many | CASSLYRDRGTDTQYF | TGTGCCAGCAGTCTTTACCGGGACAGGGGAACAGATACGCAGTATTTT
TRBJ1-5 | TRBD1 | TRBV6-5 | many | CASSDRGGQGARPQHF | TGTGCCAGCAGTGACCGAGGGGGACAGGGGGCTCGGCCCCAGCATTTT
TRBJ2-1 | . | TRBV5-1 | many | CASSLGDTYNEQFF | TGCGCCAGCAGCTTGGGGGACACCTACAATGAGCAGTTCTTC
TRBJ2-5 | . | TRBV20-1 | many | CSARDTSQETQYF | TGCAGTGCTAGAGATACGAGTCAAGAGACCCAGTACTTC
TRBJ2-3 | . | TRBV20-1 | many | CSGERGTDTQYF | TGCAGTGGGGAAAGAGGCACAGATACGCAGTATTTT